These T cell receptor beta chains were read from a single sample in a study of chemoradiotherapy in HPV16-positive cancers. The protocol was immunoSEQ multiplex PCR, while the TCRdb copy is restricted to in-frame clones and leaves out a portion. The sample records roughly 20,000 clones, 84% being singletons. Sequenced material: blood, taken from a patient who underwent chemoradiotherapy. The receptors stem from a human donor with HPV-associated anogenital cancer. Each CDR3 is given with its conserved first and last residue. D genes are given only for firm matches. A row's size may be missing; if present it is once, few, many or a size class.

d_gene	v_gene	abundance	j_gene	CDR3aa
TRBD1	TRBV19	-	TRBJ1-2	CASTTRGGQGAPNYGYTF
-	TRBV7-9	-	TRBJ2-7	CASSPVERTEQYF
-	TRBV6-5	-	TRBJ1-1	CASSRLGGDTEAFF
-	TRBV4-3	-	TRBJ1-2	CASSQNNRVTYGYTF
TRBD2	TRBV2	-	TRBJ2-2	CASKTSGGASSGELFF
TRBD2	TRBV10-2	-	TRBJ2-7	CASSDLPSGNYEQYF
-	TRBV6-5	-	TRBJ1-1	CASSRVNTEAFF
-	TRBV11-2	-	TRBJ2-1	CASSFRGFRSYNEQFF
-	TRBV7-9	-	TRBJ2-5	CASSLGTQETQYF
-	TRBV7-8	once	TRBJ2-7	CASSFTHYEQYF
TRBD1	TRBV27	-	TRBJ2-7	CASSPGTGGGEQYF
TRBD1	TRBV5-6	-	TRBJ2-7	CASSLVDAGGYEQYF
-	TRBV9	once	TRBJ2-3	CASSLEAATQYF
TRBD1	TRBV7-8	-	TRBJ1-3	CASSLGQGSSGNTIYF
-	TRBV5-1	-	TRBJ1-1	CASSLAVGNTEAFF
TRBD1	TRBV28	-	TRBJ2-5	CASSPLRQGVPNF
-	TRBV10-3	-	TRBJ2-5	CAISESGTQGETQYF
TRBD1	TRBV7-3	-	TRBJ1-2	CASSSRQGGGYTF
-	TRBV7-2	-	TRBJ1-1	CASRWTANTEAFF
-	TRBV7-2	-	TRBJ1-1	CASSTGQLGINSEAFF
TRBD2	TRBV19	-	TRBJ2-7	CATRGEYEQYF
TRBD1	TRBV6-1	-	TRBJ2-7	CASTTRARGQDEQYF
TRBD1	TRBV5-1	-	TRBJ2-2	CASSGGQENTGELFF
TRBD1	TRBV27	few	TRBJ1-1	CASSDRVGTEAFF
TRBD1	TRBV5-5	-	TRBJ1-2	CASSLQGDGYTF
TRBD1	TRBV5-4	-	TRBJ1-2	CASSSGQVDGYTF
TRBD1	TRBV19	-	TRBJ2-5	CASSGQGYQETQYF
-	TRBV5-1	-	TRBJ1-3	CASSLGPHSNSGNTIYF
-	TRBV28	-	TRBJ1-3	CASSLQVGLLWGNTIYF
TRBD2	TRBV5-1	-	TRBJ2-5	CASSPFGAGDETQYF
TRBD1	TRBV7-6	-	TRBJ2-7	CASSILTGNTYEQYF
TRBD1	TRBV7-9	few	TRBJ1-2	CASSPWTGNYGYTF
-	TRBV1	-	TRBJ2-6	CTSTQQGICSGANVLTF
TRBD1	TRBV5-1	-	TRBJ1-1	CASTETGVTEAFF
TRBD1	TRBV4-3	-	TRBJ2-1	CASSQGTGVEQFF
-	TRBV21-1	-	TRBJ1-2	CASSTSAYGYTF
-	TRBV16	-	TRBJ1-2	CASSLGRATYGYTF
-	TRBV6-6	-	TRBJ1-3	CASSYSIAGPGNTIYF
-	TRBV2	few	TRBJ2-3	CASSETDTQYF
TRBD1	TRBV6-5	-	TRBJ1-1	CASRTTGTGETEAFF
-	TRBV7-2	-	TRBJ2-1	CASSLHPVPDEQFF
-	TRBV6-5	-	TRBJ1-2	CASSYSGGIYGYTF
-	TRBV9	-	TRBJ1-2	CASSSETLYGYTF
-	TRBV10-2	-	TRBJ1-3	CASSESRVSGNTIYF
-	TRBV7-6	few	TRBJ2-7	CASSLSSSYEQYF
TRBD1	TRBV7-6	-	TRBJ2-2	CASSSPRDRAMAGELFF
-	TRBV6-6	-	TRBJ1-1	CASSYASEAFF
TRBD1	TRBV2	-	TRBJ1-2	CASRAGGHYGYTF
-	TRBV7-2	-	TRBJ1-1	CASSLGGAWTEAFF
-	TRBV19	once	TRBJ2-2	CASMRQSTIGELFF